This TCR beta chain was sequenced for a study of cytomegalovirus exposure and HLA in healthy donors. The study's findings and limits: Several V segments, TRBV6-2 and TRBV6-3 among them, could not be told apart and were dropped. HLA-A and HLA-B allele assignments for most subjects were reportedly predicted accurately using TCR beta sequences. A later analysis revealed that TCR association rates differed between HLA loci, peaking at DRB1 and bottoming out at HLA-C.

Comment on this clone: The antigen remains undetermined.

The CDR3 is 13 residues long. Trimming pared 6 bases from V and 3 bases from J, leaving 12 bases between. Germline lookup yields CDR1 SQVTM and CDR2 ANQGSEA. Primers for the PCR totalled 60 Vbeta and 13 Jbeta. Here immunoSEQ multiplex PCR was the method, and the copy in TCRdb shows in-frame clones only, minus some. The profile covers some 100,000 clones, with 76% appearing a single time and 7% to 9% taken by the ten largest. Sequencing was carried out using PBMCs. This TCR derives from a woman aged 45-65 years in good health and CMV-seropositive. V usage is TRBV29-1 and J usage is TRBJ2-1; tentative D call: TRBD1 (5 bases). The CDR3 loop is CSVISDSYNEQFF. The CDR3 region has the DNA TGCAGCGTAATAAGTGACAGCTACAATGAGCAGTTCTTC.